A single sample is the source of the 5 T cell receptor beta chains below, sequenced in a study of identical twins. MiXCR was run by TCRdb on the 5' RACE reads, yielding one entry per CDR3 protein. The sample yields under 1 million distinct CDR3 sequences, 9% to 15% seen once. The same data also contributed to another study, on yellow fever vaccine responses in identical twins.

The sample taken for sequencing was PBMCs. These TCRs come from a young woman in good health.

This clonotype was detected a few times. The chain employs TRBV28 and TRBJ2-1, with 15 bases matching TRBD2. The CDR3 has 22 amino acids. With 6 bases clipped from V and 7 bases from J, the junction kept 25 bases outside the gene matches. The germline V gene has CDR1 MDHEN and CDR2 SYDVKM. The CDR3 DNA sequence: TGTGCCAGCAGCCCTGTCCGGGGGGCCGGACTAGCGGGAGGGCGATTAGAGAATGAGCAGTTCTTC. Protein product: CASSPVRGAGLAGGRLENEQFF.

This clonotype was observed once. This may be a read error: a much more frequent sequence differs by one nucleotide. DNA of the CDR3: TGTGCCACCAGCAGAGGCGTTACAGGGGGCGACTTTTATGGCAATCAGCCCCAGCATTTT. Its protein product is CATSRGVTGGDFYGNQPQHF. The chain couples TRBV15 to TRBJ1-5, with 9 bases lining up with TRBD1. From germline, CDR1 is LNHNV and CDR2 YYDKDF (reference sequence). The CDR3 is made up of 20 amino acids. V trimming: 1 base; J trimming: 2 bases; junction bases outside the gene matches: 15.

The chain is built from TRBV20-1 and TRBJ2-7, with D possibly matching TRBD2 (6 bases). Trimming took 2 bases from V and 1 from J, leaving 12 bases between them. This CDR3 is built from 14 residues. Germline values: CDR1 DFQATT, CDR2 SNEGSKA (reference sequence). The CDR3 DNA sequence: TGCAGTGCTAGACAAGCTAGCGCATCCTACGAGCAGTACGTC. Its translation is CSARQASASYEQYV.

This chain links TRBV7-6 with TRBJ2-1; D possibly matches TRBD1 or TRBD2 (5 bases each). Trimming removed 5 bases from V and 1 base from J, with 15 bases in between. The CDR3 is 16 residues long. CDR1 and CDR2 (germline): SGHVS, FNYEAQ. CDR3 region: CASSHPTGRSYNEQFF. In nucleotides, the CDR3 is TGTGCCAGCAGCCACCCCACGGGACGGTCCTACAATGAGCAGTTCTTC.

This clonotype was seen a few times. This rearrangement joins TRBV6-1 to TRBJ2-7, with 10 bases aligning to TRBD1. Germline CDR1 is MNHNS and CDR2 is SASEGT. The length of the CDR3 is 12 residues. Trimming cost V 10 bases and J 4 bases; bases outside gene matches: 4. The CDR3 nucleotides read TGTGCCACCGAGGGACAGGGGTACGAGCAGTACGTC. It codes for CATEGQGYEQYV.